The 14 T cell receptor beta chains below come from one sample, sequenced in a study of blood T cell repertoires in COVID-19. Profiled with immunoSEQ multiplex PCR; TCRdb holds only in-frame clones, not every one. This sample has a few hundred thousand clones, with roughly 87% found just once. The specimen was PBMCs or T cells enriched from blood (not recorded which). The receptors derive from a woman aged 30 to 39 who had recovered from COVID-19.

The CDR3 coding sequence is TGTGCCAGCAGCCGGGACTCCCCGGACACCGGGGAGCTGTTTTTT. Its protein is CASSRDSPDTGELFF. V is TRBV11-1 and J is TRBJ2-2; a weak D match, TRBD2 (6 bases). The CDR3 consists of 15 residues. The V end was cut by 5 bases, the J end by 3 bases, with 13 bases between. Germline V gives CDR1 SGHAT, CDR2 FQDESV (reference sequence).

The chain uses TRBV6-5 and TRBJ2-7, with 10 bases aligning to TRBD1. Germline-derived CDR1 and CDR2 are MNHEY and SVGAGI. The CDR3 totals 14 residues. Trimming removed 6 bases from V and 3 bases from J; junction bases left unmatched: 5. The CDR3 coding sequence is TGTGCCAGCAGCAACGGACAGGGGGGCTACGAGCAGTACTTC. Translation: CASSNGQGGYEQYF.

This sequence joins TRBV2 and TRBJ1-5; possibly TRBD1 for D (5 bases). Germline V CDR1 and CDR2: SNHLY, FYNNEI. The CDR3 is 13 residues long. V was clipped by 7 bases and J by 6 bases, with 13 bases between them. CDR3 bases: TGTGCCAGCACTCAATCGGGGGGTCAGCCCCAGCATTTT. This translates into CASTQSGGQPQHF.

The V and J genes are TRBV6-5 and TRBJ1-4; no clear D. This CDR3 region has 14 residues. Trimming shortened V by 6 bases and J by 4 bases, and 12 bases separated the two germline ends. Germline V gene lookup returns CDR1 MNHEY and CDR2 SVGAGI. CDR3 in DNA: TGTGCCAGCAGCCAAACAGTGGATAATGAAAAACTGTTTTTT. It encodes CASSQTVDNEKLFF.

The chain carries TRBV30 and TRBJ2-2; D is undetermined. Germline V gene data show CDR1 as GTSNPN and CDR2 as SVGIG (reference sequence). Trimming stripped 3 bases from V and 4 bases from J, with 3 bases between. The CDR3 spans 11 residues. The CDR3 bases are TGTGCCTGGAGCGTCACCGGGGAGCTGTTTTTT. Amino acids: CAWSVTGELFF.

The chain links TRBV24-1 to TRBJ2-5, with D possibly matching TRBD2 (6 bases). With 2 bases removed from V and 2 bases from J, the gap between germline ends came to 8 bases. The CDR3 has 14 amino acids. Germline CDR1 is KGHDR and CDR2 is SFDVKD. The CDR3 bases are TGTGCCACCAGTGATTACGGGACTCAAGAGACCCAGTACTTC. Protein product: CATSDYGTQETQYF.

J is TRBJ1-2 and V is TRBV10-3; 9 bases are shared with TRBD1. V was pared by 6 bases and J by 5 bases, with 13 bases of the junction left unmatched. Germline V gene data show CDR1 as ENHRY and CDR2 as SYGVKD. The length of the CDR3 is 16 residues. CDR3 bases: TGTGCCATCAGGGACCGGGACAGGGAAGGGGAGTATGGCTACACCTTC. This translates into CAIRDRDREGEYGYTF.

This rearrangement joins TRBV4-3 to TRBJ1-4, with D possibly being TRBD1 (5 bases). Looked up from germline, CDR1 is LGHNA and CDR2 is YSLEER. This CDR3 contains 15 residues. With 3 bases removed from V and 6 bases from J, the gap between germline ends came to 14 bases. The CDR3 reads CASSQAGGGDEKLFF. CDR3 nucleotide sequence: TGCGCCAGCAGCCAGGCGGGGGGGGGAGATGAAAAACTGTTTTTT.

This clone turned up a few times. The chain uses TRBV19 and TRBJ2-7; 7 bases map to TRBD1. The V gene end was trimmed by 6 bases and the J gene end by 0 bases; junction bases not matched to a gene: 5. The CDR3 sequence is 14 residues long. Per germline, CDR1 LNHDA and CDR2 SQIVND (reference sequence). The CDR3 coding sequence is TGTGCCAGTAGCCCACGGGACAGCTCCTACGAGCAGTACTTC. Amino acids: CASSPRDSSYEQYF.

CDR3 coding DNA: TGTGCCAGTAGTCCCCGAGGGGGGGCGGGCGAGCAGTACTTC. Translation gives CASSPRGGAGEQYF. The chain joins TRBV19 to TRBJ2-7; TRBD2 is a possible D gene (7 bases). Trimming left V 5 bases short and J 6 bases short, with 17 bases between. The V gene's germline CDR1 is LNHDA and CDR2 SQIVND (reference sequence). This CDR3 has 14 amino acids. Full variable domain (remainder filled in from reference TRBV19 and TRBJ2-7): DGGITQSPKYLFRKEGQNVTLSCEQNLNHDAMYWYRQDPGQGLRLIYYSQIVNDFQKGDIAEGYSVSREKKESFPLTVTSAQKNPTAFYLCASSPRGGAGEQYFGPGTRLTVT.

The chain couples TRBV7-2 to TRBJ2-3; TRBD1 is a possible D gene (6 bases). Trimming pared 3 bases from V and 0 bases from J, leaving 16 bases between. This CDR3 contains 17 residues. The V gene's germline CDR1 is SGHTA and CDR2 FQGNSA. The CDR3 reads CASSLGYRASSTDTQYF. The CDR3 DNA reads TGTGCCAGCAGCTTGGGATACAGGGCCTCTAGCACAGATACGCAGTATTTT.

The genes are TRBV28 and TRBJ1-1; D gene unclear. The CDR3 spans 14 residues. The V and J ends lost 3 bases and 0 bases respectively, with 8 bases between them. From germline, CDR1 is MDHEN and CDR2 SYDVKM. The CDR3 sequence is CASSLRAVNTEAFF. DNA of the CDR3: TGTGCCAGCAGTTTGAGGGCAGTGAACACTGAAGCTTTCTTT.

The V gene is TRBV28, the J gene TRBJ1-5; 10 bases line up with TRBD1. V was pared by 6 bases and J by 7 bases, with 6 bases of the junction left unmatched. The germline CDR1 and CDR2 sequences are MDHEN and SYDVKM. The length of the CDR3 is 14 residues. CDR3 loop: CASSRTGGFQPQHF. The CDR3 DNA follows: TGTGCCAGCAGCCGGACAGGGGGTTTCCAGCCCCAGCATTTT.

The chain combines TRBV6-5 with TRBJ1-1; TRBD1 might be the D (5 bases). Trimming stripped 4 bases from V and 5 bases from J, with 14 bases between. Germline lookup yields CDR1 MNHEY and CDR2 SVGAGI. The CDR3 totals 14 residues. The DNA for the CDR3 is TGTGCCAGCAGTTTCGCAGGGTCAGGGACTGAAGCTTTCTTT. Encoded protein: CASSFAGSGTEAFF.